Below, 18 T cell receptor beta chains from the same sample are listed, as sequenced in a study of blood T cell repertoires in COVID-19. Assay: immunoSEQ multiplex PCR; the TCRdb copy retains only in-frame clones and omits some. The sample records around 190,000 clones, approximately 78% being singletons. The sample comprised PBMCs or T cells enriched from blood (not recorded which). These receptors were obtained from a man in his forties who had recovered from COVID-19.

The chain employs TRBV9 and TRBJ2-6; weak D call: TRBD2 (5 bases). The CDR3 contains 18 residues. Trimming removed 0 bases at V and 0 bases at J, with 13 bases between. Germline CDR1 and CDR2: SGDLS and YYNGEE. This CDR3 reads CASSVEALRGSGANVLTF. CDR3 coding DNA: TGTGCCAGCAGCGTAGAAGCCCTACGGGGCTCTGGGGCCAACGTCCTGACTTTC.

The rearrangement joins TRBV11-2 to TRBJ2-2; 8 nucleotides line up with TRBD1. The junction had 11 bases not matched to a gene; V was cut back by 4 bases and J by 7 bases. From germline, CDR1 is SGHAT and CDR2 FQNNGV. This CDR3 is 16 amino acids long. The CDR3 region is CASSYLQGVTGGELFF. CDR3 bases: TGTGCCAGCAGCTATCTACAGGGGGTAACGGGCGGGGAGCTGTTTTTT.

The chain links TRBV9 to TRBJ1-6; D is perhaps TRBD1 (6 bases). Trimming removed 2 bases from V and 7 bases from J, with 10 bases in between. The CDR3 has 14 amino acids. The V gene's germline CDR1 is SGDLS and CDR2 YYNGEE. The CDR3 here is CASSVRGANSPLHF. The DNA of the CDR3 is TGTGCCAGCAGCGTTCGGGGGGCGAATTCACCCCTCCACTTT.

The chain joins TRBV6-5 to TRBJ2-3, with 7 bases identical to TRBD1. Unmatched junction bases numbered 5, after V lost 6 bases and J lost 2 bases. Germline values: CDR1 MNHEY, CDR2 SVGAGI. There are 14 residues in the CDR3. CDR3 sequence reads: CASSQGQLTDTQYF. The CDR3 DNA is TGTGCCAGCAGCCAGGGACAGCTCACAGATACGCAGTATTTT.

The chain is built from TRBV6-5 and TRBJ1-2; possibly TRBD1 for D (5 bases). The ends were cut back, 0 bases at V and 3 bases at J, with 14 bases in the middle. Germline values: CDR1 MNHEY, CDR2 SVGAGI. There are 16 residues in the CDR3. The CDR3 here is CASSYSAAGHYYGYTF. For the CDR3, the DNA is TGTGCCAGCAGTTACTCCGCCGCAGGACACTACTATGGCTACACCTTC.

The genes are TRBV7-9 and TRBJ2-1, with TRBD2 as a possible D gene (6 bases). CDR1 is SEHNR and CDR2 is FQNEAQ in the germline V gene (reference sequence). V lost 5 bases and J lost 0, with 20 bases in between. The CDR3 is 18 residues long. This CDR3 reads CASSRSASRGSSYNEQFF. DNA of the CDR3: TGTGCCAGCAGCCGATCCGCGTCACGGGGGAGCTCCTACAATGAGCAGTTCTTC.

J is TRBJ1-2 and V is TRBV24-1; tentatively, D is TRBD1 (6 bases). Germline V gene sequence: CDR1 KGHDR, CDR2 SFDVKD. Trimming stripped 3 bases from V and 0 bases from J, with 7 bases between. CDR3 length equals 14 residues. In nucleotides, the CDR3 is TGTGCCACCAGTGATGGGGGCCCTAACTATGGCTACACCTTC. Protein: CATSDGGPNYGYTF.

This chain joins TRBV19 and TRBJ1-2; no clear D gene. Germline V gives CDR1 LNHDA, CDR2 SQIVND (reference sequence). The CDR3 consists of 14 residues. The germline V and J ends were trimmed by 7 bases and 4 bases, with 16 bases remaining between them. CDR3 coding DNA: TGTGCCAGTACCGCCAGTGGGCTTATCTATGGCTACACCTTC. Translated, it gives CASTASGLIYGYTF.

The gene calls are TRBV11-2 and TRBJ2-2; 8 bases match TRBD1. Germline CDR1 is SGHAT and CDR2 is FQNNGV. The V segment lost 4 bases and the J segment 3 bases; nucleotides outside the gene matches: 4. The CDR3 totals 15 residues. The CDR3 DNA is TGTGCCAGCAGCTCCCGGACAGGGCACACCGGGGAGCTGTTTTTT. It specifies CASSSRTGHTGELFF.

The chain joins TRBV6-5 to TRBJ1-2; TRBD1 is a possible D gene (6 bases). Germline V gene data show CDR1 as MNHEY and CDR2 as SVGAGI. V lost 4 bases to trimming and J lost 5 bases, with 14 bases between them. The CDR3 is made up of 14 amino acids. CDR3 in DNA: TGTGCCAGCAGTTCCCGGGACATCCTATATGGCTACACCTTC. This gives the protein CASSSRDILYGYTF.

The V and J genes are TRBV7-9 and TRBJ2-1, with 9 bases that match TRBD2. Losses at the gene ends were 6 bases for V and 0 bases for J; bases not matched to a gene: 9. Germline lookup yields CDR1 SEHNR and CDR2 FQNEAQ (reference sequence). This CDR3 spans 17 amino acids. The CDR3 nucleotides are TGTGCCAGCAGTTACCGCGGGGGGGCCTTCTCCTACAATGAGCAGTTCTTC. The encoded protein is CASSYRGGAFSYNEQFF.

The rearrangement joins TRBV10-1 to TRBJ2-1; 14 bases align to TRBD2. With 5 bases clipped from V and 3 bases from J, the junction kept 3 bases outside the gene matches. The CDR3 runs 16 residues. The germline gives CDR1 WNHNN, CDR2 SYGVQD (reference sequence). The CDR3 DNA follows: TGCGCCAGCAGTCGACTAGCGGGGGGGGTCTACAATGAGCAGTTCTTC. It specifies CASSRLAGGVYNEQFF.

The gene calls are TRBV4-2 and TRBJ2-1; 13 bases are shared with TRBD2. Germline trimming cut 6 bases from V and 10 bases from J; bases unmatched to any gene: 9. CDR3 length: 15 residues. Germline V CDR1 and CDR2: LGHNA, YNFKEQ. This chain's CDR3 is CASRQLAGGEGEQFF. CDR3 coding DNA: TGTGCCAGCAGACAACTAGCGGGGGGGGAAGGCGAGCAGTTCTTC.

This clone was recorded only once. The chain uses TRBV21-1 and TRBJ1-5; the table's TRBD1 call for D was not verified on the DNA. TRBV21-1 is a pseudogene. This CDR3 comprises 12 residues. DNA for the CDR3: TGTGCCAGCAGCAAACTACCAGGGACCCAGCATTTT. This gives the protein CASSKLPGTQHF.

The chain employs TRBV24-1 and TRBJ2-1, with 8 bases that match TRBD2. Germline-derived CDR1 and CDR2 are KGHDR and SFDVKD. Germline trimming cut 6 bases from V and 8 bases from J; bases unmatched to any gene: 11. This CDR3 comprises 15 residues. CDR3 region: CATSQTSGIRDEQFF. The CDR3 DNA reads TGTGCCACCAGTCAAACTAGCGGTATTAGGGATGAGCAGTTCTTC.

This clone appeared a few times. Other DNA sequences in this sample translate to the same CDR3. V gene TRBV30 combines with J gene TRBJ2-3, with D perhaps TRBD2 (5 bases). CDR1 is GTSNPN and CDR2 is SVGIG in the germline V gene (reference sequence). Between the trimmed V and J ends, which lost 2 bases and 3 bases, there was a span of 12 bases. CDR3 length: 14 residues. CDR3 residues: CAWSSEGITDTQYF. The CDR3 DNA reads TGTGCCTGGAGTAGCGAGGGAATAACAGATACGCAGTATTTT.

This chain connects TRBV6-4 to TRBJ2-1; 7 bases match TRBD2. Trimming cost V 3 bases and J 8 bases; bases outside gene matches: 4. This CDR3 has 13 residues. Germline values: CDR1 MRHNA, CDR2 SNTAGT. CDR3 nucleotide sequence: TGTGCCAGCAGTGAGCAGCGGGGCGATGAGCAGTTCTTC. Encoded protein: CASSEQRGDEQFF.

V is TRBV11-2 and J is TRBJ2-7, with 8 bases fitting TRBD1. Germline values: CDR1 SGHAT, CDR2 FQNNGV. V dropped 1 base and J dropped 5; count of bases not matched to a gene: 10. The CDR3 runs to 16 residues. This chain's CDR3 is CASSLGARRGLDEQYF. The DNA for the CDR3 is TGTGCCAGCAGCTTAGGAGCTCGCAGGGGGCTGGACGAGCAGTACTTC.